A selection of T cell receptor beta chains follows, all from one sample in a study of T cell repertoires in aging, cancer and after chemotherapy. TCRdb processed the multiplex PCR reads anew with MiXCR; each CDR3 protein has one entry. The sample has several hundred distinct CDR3 sequences; 27% are singletons. Sequencing was carried out using blood. These receptors came from a human donor with a solid tumor. Each CDR3 is given with its conserved first and last residue. A D gene is named only where the DNA matches it firmly. Clone size, where shown, is once, few, many, or a class for clones that have expanded.

d_call j_call clone_size v_call cdr3_nt cdr3_aa
- TRBJ1-5 - TRBV19 TGTGCCAGTAGGGGCTATAATCAGCCCCAGCATTTT CASRGYNQPQHF
- TRBJ2-5 - TRBV28 TGTGCCAGCACCACGGGACTGCAAGAGACCCAGTACTTC CASTTGLQETQYF
- TRBJ2-1 few TRBV7-6 TGTGCCAGCAGCTTAGGGCTCACCGGAGTGAATGAGCAGTTCTTC CASSLGLTGVNEQFF
- TRBJ2-6 few TRBV29-1 TGCAGCGTTAGTACCGGGACACCAAGCTCTGGGGCCAACGTCCTGACTTTC CSVSTGTPSSGANVLTF
TRBD1 TRBJ1-1 - TRBV6-5 TGTGCCAGCAGTTCGGGACAGGGGGCGGGGAACACTGAAGCTTTCTTT CASSSGQGAGNTEAFF
- TRBJ1-3 large TRBV6-5 TGTGCCAGCAGTTACTCGAGGGTTAGCTCTGGAAACACCATATATTTT CASSYSRVSSGNTIYF
- TRBJ1-4 few TRBV20-1 TGCAGTGCTAGGGGACAAGGGACTGAAAAACTGTTTTTT CSARGQGTEKLFF
- TRBJ2-1 - TRBV19 TGTGCCAGTAGTCTGTCCCGGGGGCTACCGCAGTTCTTC CASSLSRGLPQFF
TRBD1 TRBJ2-2 - TRBV7-3 TGTGCCAGCAGCCAATCGGGACAGGGCGGCGGGGAGCTGTTTTTT CASSQSGQGGGELFF
- TRBJ2-2 few TRBV6-5 TGTGCCAGCAGTTACTCGCGAGGGAGGAACACCGGGGAGCTGTTTTTT CASSYSRGRNTGELFF
- TRBJ1-5 - TRBV7-2 TGTGCCAGCAGCTTAGAACTACAGCCCCAGCATTTT CASSLELQPQHF
TRBD1 TRBJ1-6 few TRBV7-9 TGTGCCAGCAGCTTGGTCGCCGGGACAGGTTTCGTTGGCTCACCCCTCCACTTT CASSLVAGTGFVGSPLHF
TRBD1 TRBJ1-4 - TRBV6-5 TGTGCCAGCAGCCCGGGACAGGGGTGGTCTAATGAAAAACTGTTTTTT CASSPGQGWSNEKLFF
- TRBJ2-2 few TRBV5-1 TGCGCCAGCAAGCCGGACGGGAGAGGGACCGGGGAGCTGTTTTTT CASKPDGRGTGELFF
- TRBJ2-7 - TRBV5-1 TGCGCCAGCAGCTTATGGGAGGGGGTCATCTCCTCCTACGAGCAGTACTTC CASSLWEGVISSYEQYF
- TRBJ2-3 - TRBV12-3/TRBV12-4 TGTGCCAGCAGCACGATACAGGGACCCACAGATACGCAGTATTTT CASSTIQGPTDTQYF
- TRBJ2-7 few TRBV5-4 TGTGCCAGCAGCAACGACCGAAACAGGGTTTTGTACTTC CASSNDRNRVLYF
- TRBJ1-1 few TRBV19 TGTGCCAGTAGTATCTGGGGGCTGGACACTGAAGCTTTCTTT CASSIWGLDTEAFF
- TRBJ1-3 few TRBV19 TGTGCCAGTACCAGGCCGGGGCCGCAAGGAAACACCATATATTTT CASTRPGPQGNTIYF
TRBD1 TRBJ1-1 few TRBV27 TGTGCCAGCAGTCAATGGGGGACAGGGTTCATGAACACTGAAGCTTTCTTT CASSQWGTGFMNTEAFF
- TRBJ2-3 large TRBV7-2 TGTGCCAGCAGCTTAGGAGTCACAGATACGCAGTATTTT CASSLGVTDTQYF
- TRBJ2-1 - TRBV25-1 TGTGCCAGCAGATCGGGATACAATGAGCAGTTCTTC CASRSGYNEQFF
- TRBJ2-1 once TRBV20-1 TGCAGTGCTAGAGATCCCCGACGGCCTAGCAATGAGCAGTTCTTC CSARDPRRPSNEQFF
- TRBJ1-6 - TRBV12-3/TRBV12-4 TGTGCCAGCAGGATTAGGAGCGCATCATCTTCACCCCTCCACTTT CASRIRSASSSPLHF
- TRBJ1-3 - TRBV23-1 TGCGCCAGCAGTCAATCTGCCACCCCCGGTGGAAACACCATATATTTT CASSQSATPGGNTIYF
- TRBJ2-2 - TRBV12-3/TRBV12-4 TGTGCCAGCAGTTTAGGCCCCGGCGGGGAGCTGTTTTTT CASSLGPGGELFF
- TRBJ2-1 few TRBV12-3/TRBV12-4 TGTGCCAGCAGTTCCCGTGGGGGGCCCGGCAATGAGCAGTTCTTC CASSSRGGPGNEQFF
TRBD2 TRBJ2-5 - TRBV28 TGTGCCAGCAGTTCTTTTAGACTAGCGGGGGGCCGAGAGACCCAGTACTTC CASSSFRLAGGRETQYF
- TRBJ2-3 few TRBV5-1 TGCGCCAGCAGCTTGACGGGAAAGGGAGATACGCAGTATTTT CASSLTGKGDTQYF
- TRBJ2-1 hyperexpanded TRBV10-3 TGTGCCATCAGAGGGCTCGACAATGAGCAGTTCTTC CAIRGLDNEQFF
- TRBJ2-5 few TRBV6-6 TGTGCCGCGGGCCGGGCGGAGACCCAGTACTTC CAAGRAETQYF
- TRBJ2-7 few TRBV7-6 TGTGCCAGCAGCTTTCCCGGGGCGCAGAGCGAGCAGTACTTC CASSFPGAQSEQYF
- TRBJ2-3 - TRBV5-1 TGCGCCAGCAGCTTGAGGGAAAGGACAGATACGCAGTATTTT CASSLRERTDTQYF
- TRBJ1-2 - TRBV6-1 TGTGCCAGCGGGGGGGAGGGGAAGCGCTATGGCTACACCTTC CASGGEGKRYGYTF
TRBD2 TRBJ2-7 few TRBV6-5 TGTGCCAGCAGTTACGGACTAGCGGGGGCGAACACGTACGAGCAGTACTTC CASSYGLAGANTYEQYF
TRBD2 TRBJ2-1 - TRBV7-9 TGTGCCAGCAGCGCACACGGGACTAGCGGGAATGAGCAGTTCTTC CASSAHGTSGNEQFF
- TRBJ1-1 hyperexpanded TRBV4-2 TGTGCCAGCAGCCAACCCAGGGACACTGAAGCTTTCTTT CASSQPRDTEAFF
- TRBJ1-2 large TRBV7-2 TGTGCCAGCAGCTCAATCAGAGGCAGCAACTATGGCTACACCTTC CASSSIRGSNYGYTF
- TRBJ1-1 - TRBV9 TGTGCCAGCAGCCCTCGAGGATTTGGACGGACTGAAGCTTTCTTT CASSPRGFGRTEAFF
TRBD1 TRBJ1-5 - TRBV19 TGTGCCAGTAGTATACTCCTGGGACAGGGGAACGGTCAGCCCCAGCATTTT CASSILLGQGNGQPQHF
TRBD1 TRBJ1-1 few TRBV7-9 TGTGCCAGCAGCTCGGCCGGACAGGCCTACACTGAAGCTTTCTTT CASSSAGQAYTEAFF
- TRBJ2-3 - TRBV5-6 TGTGCCAGCAGCTTGGGTCAGAGCACAGATACGCAGTATTTT CASSLGQSTDTQYF
- TRBJ1-1 large TRBV29-1 TGCAGCGTTGGTTCGGGGACTGAAGCTTTCTTT CSVGSGTEAFF
- TRBJ1-2 large TRBV6-1 TGTGCCAGCAGCGATTACAGGCTAAACTATGGCTACACCTTC CASSDYRLNYGYTF
- TRBJ2-3 once TRBV9 TGTGCCAGCAGCGTAGGGACAGTTACCACAGATACGCAGTATTTT CASSVGTVTTDTQYF
- TRBJ2-7 few TRBV20-1 TGCAGTGCTAGAGTGGTTCGTGAGCAGTACTTC CSARVVREQYF
- TRBJ2-5 few TRBV29-1 TGCAGCGCGATCTTTGGGGAGACCCAGTACTTC CSAIFGETQYF
- TRBJ1-4 - TRBV5-5 TGTGCCAGCAGCTTGATGGGGTCAACTAATGAAAAACTGTTTTTT CASSLMGSTNEKLFF
- TRBJ1-1 - TRBV30 TGTGCCTGGAGAGGGAGAGGCGACACTGAAGCTTTCTTT CAWRGRGDTEAFF
- TRBJ1-5 large TRBV20-1 TGCAGTGCAGGGGGGTTTACCGTCGATCAGCCCCAGCATTTT CSAGGFTVDQPQHF
TRBD2 TRBJ2-1 once TRBV11-3 TGTGCCAGCAGCTTTCGGCCTAGCGGGGGGGTAAGCTCCTACAATGAGCAGTTCTTC CASSFRPSGGVSSYNEQFF
TRBD1 TRBJ2-1 - TRBV5-5 TGTGCCAGCAGCTTCAGGGACAGGGGGTACAATGAGCAGTTCTTC CASSFRDRGYNEQFF
- TRBJ1-4 - TRBV6-5 TGTGCCACACGGACCGTTGAAAAACTGTTTTTT CATRTVEKLFF